The T cell receptor (beta chain) described here comes from a study of T cells expressing NK-cell markers. Each CDR3 protein gets one entry in TCRdb, which reprocessed the 5' RACE reads and gives no DNA. This sample's clone table lists some 450,000 distinct CDR3 sequences. Germline V gene sequence: CDR1 SEHNR, CDR2 FQNEAQ (reference sequence). There are 14 residues in the CDR3. Study findings and constraints: Once again these clonotypes came out on top in the CD3+CD56-NKG2C+ fraction of four donors.

On this clonotype: Its antigen is not known.

This clonotype was obtained from a woman aged 18-69 years in good health. Specimen: blood T cells: a sorted CD56 or NKG2C T cell subset, CD4+ or CD8+ T cells, or bulk PBMC T cells (not recorded which). The genes are TRBV7-9 and TRBJ1-2. The CDR3 loop reads CASSLVQINYGYTF.